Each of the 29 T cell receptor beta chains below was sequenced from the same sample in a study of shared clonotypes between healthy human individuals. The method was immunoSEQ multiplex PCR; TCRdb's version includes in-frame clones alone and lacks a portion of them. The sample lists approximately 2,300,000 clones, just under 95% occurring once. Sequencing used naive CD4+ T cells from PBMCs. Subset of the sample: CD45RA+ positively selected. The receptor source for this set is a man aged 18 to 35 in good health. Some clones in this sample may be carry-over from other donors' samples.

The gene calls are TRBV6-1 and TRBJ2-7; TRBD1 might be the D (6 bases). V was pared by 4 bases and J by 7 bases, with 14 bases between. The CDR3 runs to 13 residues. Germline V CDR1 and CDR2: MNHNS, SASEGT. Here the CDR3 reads CASSGRGRGEQYF. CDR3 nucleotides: TGTGCCAGCAGTGGCAGGGGCCGGGGTGAGCAGTACTTC.

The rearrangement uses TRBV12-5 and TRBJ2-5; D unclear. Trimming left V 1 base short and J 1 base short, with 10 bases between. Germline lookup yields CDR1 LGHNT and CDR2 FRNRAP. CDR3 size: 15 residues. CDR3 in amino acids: CASGLGTSSQETQYF. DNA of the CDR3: TGTGCTAGTGGTTTGGGAACATCGAGCCAAGAGACCCAGTACTTC.

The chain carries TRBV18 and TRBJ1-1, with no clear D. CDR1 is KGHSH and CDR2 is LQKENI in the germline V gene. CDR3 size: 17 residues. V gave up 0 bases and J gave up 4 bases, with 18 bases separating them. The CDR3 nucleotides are TGTGCCAGCTCACCACCTCGAGGGCGGCATGAAGGCACTGAAGCTTTCTTT. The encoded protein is CASSPPRGRHEGTEAFF.

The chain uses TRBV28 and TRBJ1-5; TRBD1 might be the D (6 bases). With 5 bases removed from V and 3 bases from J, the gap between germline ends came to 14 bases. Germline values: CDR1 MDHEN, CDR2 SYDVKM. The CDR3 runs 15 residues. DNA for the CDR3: TGTGCCAGCAGTCTCCTAGGACAGACCAATCAGCCCCAGCATTTT. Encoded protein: CASSLLGQTNQPQHF.

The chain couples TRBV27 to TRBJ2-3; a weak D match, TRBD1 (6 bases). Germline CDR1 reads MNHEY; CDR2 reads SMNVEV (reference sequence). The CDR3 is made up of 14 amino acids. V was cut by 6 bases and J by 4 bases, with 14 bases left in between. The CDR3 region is CASRLTQGPDTQYF. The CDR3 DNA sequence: TGTGCCAGCAGGCTGACACAGGGACCAGATACGCAGTATTTT.

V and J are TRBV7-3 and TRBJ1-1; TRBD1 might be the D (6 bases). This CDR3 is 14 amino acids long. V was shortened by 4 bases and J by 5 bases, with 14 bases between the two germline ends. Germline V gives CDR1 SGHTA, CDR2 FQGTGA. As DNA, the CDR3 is TGTGCCAGCAGCTATAATAGGGGGGGTACTGAAGCTTTCTTT. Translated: CASSYNRGGTEAFF.

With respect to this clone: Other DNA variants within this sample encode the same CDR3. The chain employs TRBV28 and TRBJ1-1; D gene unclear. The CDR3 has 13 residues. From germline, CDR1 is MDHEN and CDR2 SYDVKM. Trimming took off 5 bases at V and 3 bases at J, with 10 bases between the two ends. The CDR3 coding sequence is TGTGCCAGCAGTCCCGACCGGTACACTGAAGCTTTCTTT. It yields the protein CASSPDRYTEAFF.

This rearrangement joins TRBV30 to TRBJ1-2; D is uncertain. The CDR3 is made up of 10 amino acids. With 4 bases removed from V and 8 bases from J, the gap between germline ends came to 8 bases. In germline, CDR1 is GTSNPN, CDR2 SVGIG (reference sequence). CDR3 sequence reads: CAWNREGYTF. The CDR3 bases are TGTGCCTGGAATAGAGAGGGCTACACCTTC. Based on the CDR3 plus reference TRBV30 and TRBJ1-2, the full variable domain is SQTIHQWPATLVQPVGSPLSLECTVEGTSNPNLYWYRQAAGRGLQLLFYSVGIGQISSEVPQNLSASRPQDRQFILSSKKLLLSDSGFYLCAWNREGYTFGSGTRLTVV.

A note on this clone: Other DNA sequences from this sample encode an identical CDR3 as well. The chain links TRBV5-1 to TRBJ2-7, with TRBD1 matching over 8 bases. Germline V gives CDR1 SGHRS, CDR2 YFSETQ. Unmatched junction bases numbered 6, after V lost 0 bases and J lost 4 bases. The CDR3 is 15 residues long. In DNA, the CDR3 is TGCGCCAGCAGCTTGGTCGCAGGGGGCAGGTACGAGCAGTACTTC. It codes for CASSLVAGGRYEQYF.

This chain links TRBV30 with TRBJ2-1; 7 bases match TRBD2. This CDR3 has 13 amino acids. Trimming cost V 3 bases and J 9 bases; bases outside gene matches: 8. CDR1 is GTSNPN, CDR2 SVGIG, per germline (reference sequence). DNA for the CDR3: TGTGCCTGGAGCCGACTAGCCCCGGGTGAGCAGTTCTTC. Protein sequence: CAWSRLAPGEQFF.

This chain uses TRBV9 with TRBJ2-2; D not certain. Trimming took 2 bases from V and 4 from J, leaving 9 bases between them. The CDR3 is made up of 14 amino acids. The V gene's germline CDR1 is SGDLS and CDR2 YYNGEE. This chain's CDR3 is CASSVNIGTGELFF. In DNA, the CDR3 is TGTGCCAGCAGCGTCAACATCGGCACCGGGGAGCTGTTTTTT.

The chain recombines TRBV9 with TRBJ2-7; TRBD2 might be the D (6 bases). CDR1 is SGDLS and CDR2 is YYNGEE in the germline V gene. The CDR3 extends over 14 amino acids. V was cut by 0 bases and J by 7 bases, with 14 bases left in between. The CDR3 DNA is TGTGCCAGCAGCGTAGACCCCAGGCGGGGTGAGCAGTACTTC. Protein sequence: CASSVDPRRGEQYF.

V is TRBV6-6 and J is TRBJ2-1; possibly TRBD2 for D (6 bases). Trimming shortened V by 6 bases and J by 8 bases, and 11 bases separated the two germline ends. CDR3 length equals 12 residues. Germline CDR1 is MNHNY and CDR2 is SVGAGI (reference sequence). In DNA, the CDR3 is TGTGCCAGCAGCTCCGGGAGACATGAGCAGTTCTTC. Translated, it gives CASSSGRHEQFF.

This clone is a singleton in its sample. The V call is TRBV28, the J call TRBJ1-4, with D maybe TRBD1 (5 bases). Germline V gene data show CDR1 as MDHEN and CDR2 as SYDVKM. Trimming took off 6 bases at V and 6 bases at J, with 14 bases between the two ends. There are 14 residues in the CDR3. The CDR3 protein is CASSPVGGHEKLFF. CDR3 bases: TGTGCCAGCAGCCCGGTTGGGGGTCATGAAAAACTGTTTTTT.

CDR3 coding DNA: TGCGCCAGCAGCCACCCGGCGGGGACTCCGGCTGGGGCCAACGTCCTGACTTTC. Residues: CASSHPAGTPAGANVLTF. The chain combines TRBV4-1 with TRBJ2-6; D perhaps matches TRBD2 (6 bases). Germline V gene data show CDR1 as MGHRA and CDR2 as YSYEKL. Trimming cost V 3 bases and J 2 bases, with 17 bases left between them. The CDR3 runs to 18 residues.

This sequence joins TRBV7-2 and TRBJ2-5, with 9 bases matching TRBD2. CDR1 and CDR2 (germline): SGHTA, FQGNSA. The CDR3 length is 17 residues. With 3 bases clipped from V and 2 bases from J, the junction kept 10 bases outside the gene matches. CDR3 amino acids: CASSLMSAGGSQETQYF. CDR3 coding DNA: TGTGCCAGCAGCTTGATGTCCGCGGGAGGGTCTCAAGAGACCCAGTACTTC.

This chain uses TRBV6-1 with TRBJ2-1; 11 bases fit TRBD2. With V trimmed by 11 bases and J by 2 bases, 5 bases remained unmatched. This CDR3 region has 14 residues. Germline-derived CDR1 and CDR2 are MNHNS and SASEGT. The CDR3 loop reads CAVTSGSAYNEQFF. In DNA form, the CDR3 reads TGTGCCGTAACTAGCGGGAGTGCCTACAATGAGCAGTTCTTC.

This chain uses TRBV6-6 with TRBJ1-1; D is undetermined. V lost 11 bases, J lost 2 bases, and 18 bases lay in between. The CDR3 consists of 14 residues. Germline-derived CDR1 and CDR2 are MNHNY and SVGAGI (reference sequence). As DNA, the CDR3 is TGTGCCGGACGGTATTGGGCAGACAACACTGAAGCTTTCTTT. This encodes CAGRYWADNTEAFF.

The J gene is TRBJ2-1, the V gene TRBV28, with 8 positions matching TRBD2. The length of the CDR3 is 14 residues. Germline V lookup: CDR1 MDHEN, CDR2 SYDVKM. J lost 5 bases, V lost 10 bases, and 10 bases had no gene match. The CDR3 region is CATQRGGLHNEQFF. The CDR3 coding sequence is TGTGCCACCCAACGGGGGGGTCTTCACAATGAGCAGTTCTTC.

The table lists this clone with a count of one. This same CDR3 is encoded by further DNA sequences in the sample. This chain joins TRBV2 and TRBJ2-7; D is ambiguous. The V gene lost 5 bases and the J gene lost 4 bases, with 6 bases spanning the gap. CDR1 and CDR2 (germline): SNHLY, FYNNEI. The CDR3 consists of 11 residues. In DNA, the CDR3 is TGTGCCAGCAGTTTGAGTTACGAGCAGTACTTC. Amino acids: CASSLSYEQYF.

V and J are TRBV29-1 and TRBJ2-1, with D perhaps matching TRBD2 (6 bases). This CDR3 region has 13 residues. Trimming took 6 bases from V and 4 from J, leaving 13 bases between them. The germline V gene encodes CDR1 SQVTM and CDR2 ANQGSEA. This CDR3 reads CSVAGLGYNEQFF. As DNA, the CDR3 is TGCAGCGTCGCGGGACTGGGGTACAATGAGCAGTTCTTC.

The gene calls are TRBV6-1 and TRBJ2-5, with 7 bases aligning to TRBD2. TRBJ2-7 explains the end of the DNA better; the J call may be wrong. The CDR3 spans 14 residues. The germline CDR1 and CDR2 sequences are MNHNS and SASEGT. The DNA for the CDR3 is TGTGCCAGCCTACCTCTAGCGGACTCCTACGAGCAGTACTTC. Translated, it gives CASLPLADSYEQYF.

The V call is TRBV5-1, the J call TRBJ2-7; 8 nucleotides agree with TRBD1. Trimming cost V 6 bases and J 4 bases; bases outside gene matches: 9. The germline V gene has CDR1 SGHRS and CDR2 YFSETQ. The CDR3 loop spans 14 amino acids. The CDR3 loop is CASTVDRDGYEQYF. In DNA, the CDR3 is TGCGCCAGCACCGTGGACAGGGACGGATACGAGCAGTACTTC. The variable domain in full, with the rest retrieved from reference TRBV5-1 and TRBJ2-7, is KAGVTQTPRYLIKTRGQQVTLSCSPISGHRSVSWYQQTPGQGLQFLFEYFSETQRNKGNFPGRFSGRQFSNSRSEMNVSTLELGDSALYLCASTVDRDGYEQYFGPGTRLTVT.

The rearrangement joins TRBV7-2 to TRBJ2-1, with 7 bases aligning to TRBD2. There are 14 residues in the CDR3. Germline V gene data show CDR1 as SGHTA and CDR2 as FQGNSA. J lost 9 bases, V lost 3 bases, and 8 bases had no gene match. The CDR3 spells CASSFSGTKAEQFF. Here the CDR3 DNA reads TGTGCCAGCAGCTTTTCCGGGACTAAGGCTGAGCAGTTCTTC.

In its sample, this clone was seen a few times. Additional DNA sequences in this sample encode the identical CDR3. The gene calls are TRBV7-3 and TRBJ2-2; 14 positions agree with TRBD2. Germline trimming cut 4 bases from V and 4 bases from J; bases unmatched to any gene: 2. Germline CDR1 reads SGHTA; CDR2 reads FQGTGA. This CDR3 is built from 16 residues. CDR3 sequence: CASSSGLAGVTGELFF. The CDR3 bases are TGTGCCAGCAGCTCGGGACTAGCGGGAGTCACCGGGGAGCTGTTTTTT.

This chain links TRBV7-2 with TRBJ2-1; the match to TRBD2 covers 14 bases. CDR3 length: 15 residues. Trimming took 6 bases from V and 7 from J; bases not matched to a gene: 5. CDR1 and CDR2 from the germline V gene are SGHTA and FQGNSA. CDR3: CASRQGLAGGNEQFF. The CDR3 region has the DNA TGTGCCAGCAGACAAGGACTAGCGGGAGGTAATGAGCAGTTCTTC.

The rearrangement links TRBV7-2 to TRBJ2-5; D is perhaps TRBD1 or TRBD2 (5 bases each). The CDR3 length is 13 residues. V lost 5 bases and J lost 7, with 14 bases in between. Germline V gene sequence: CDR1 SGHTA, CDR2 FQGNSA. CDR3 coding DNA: TGTGCCAGCAGCCGGTGGGGGTCGGGGACCCAGTACTTC. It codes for CASSRWGSGTQYF.

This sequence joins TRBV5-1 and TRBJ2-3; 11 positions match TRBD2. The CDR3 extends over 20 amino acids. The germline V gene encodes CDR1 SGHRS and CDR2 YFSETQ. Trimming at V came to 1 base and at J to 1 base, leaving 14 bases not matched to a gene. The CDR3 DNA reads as TGCGCCAGCAGCTTGACTAGCGGGAGCTTTCTGGCCTCCGGCACAGATACGCAGTATTTT. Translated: CASSLTSGSFLASGTDTQYF.

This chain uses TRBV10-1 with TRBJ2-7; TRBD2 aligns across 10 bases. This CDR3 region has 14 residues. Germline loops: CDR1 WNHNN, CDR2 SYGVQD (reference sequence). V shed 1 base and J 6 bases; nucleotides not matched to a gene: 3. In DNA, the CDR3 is TGCGCCAGCAGTGAGTACCCTAGCGGGGGCGAGCAGTACTTC. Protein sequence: CASSEYPSGGEQYF.